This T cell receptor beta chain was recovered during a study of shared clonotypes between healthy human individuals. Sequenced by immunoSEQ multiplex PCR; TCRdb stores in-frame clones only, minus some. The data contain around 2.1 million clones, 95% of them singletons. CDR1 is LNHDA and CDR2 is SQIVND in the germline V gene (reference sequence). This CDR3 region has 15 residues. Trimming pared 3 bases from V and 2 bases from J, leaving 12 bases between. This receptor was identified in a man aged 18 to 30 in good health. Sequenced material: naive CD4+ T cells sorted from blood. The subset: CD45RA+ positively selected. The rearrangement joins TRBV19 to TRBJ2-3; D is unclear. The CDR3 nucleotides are TGTGCCAGTAGTATCCGGGCCAGCGACACAGATACGCAGTATTTT. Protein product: CASSIRASDTDTQYF.